This TCR beta chain was identified during a study of blood T cells in healthy people across ages. The use of a sample-barcoded 5' primer and a J-beta primer mix characterized a second PCR of 7 to 11 cycles. A single record per CDR3 protein comes from TCRdb applying MiXCR to the 5' RACE reads. The sample includes under 950,000 distinct CDR3 sequences, about a fifth of them seen just once. The CDR3 length is 16 residues. Germline lookup yields CDR1 LNHNV and CDR2 YYDKDF (reference sequence). V was shortened by 5 bases and J by 3 bases, with 16 bases between the two germline ends. Study results and limitations: Leaving the PBMCs unsorted stopped any conclusive comparison of naive versus antigen-experienced cells.

To note about this clonotype: Its antigen is unknown.

This chain links TRBV15 with TRBJ2-2; D perhaps matches TRBD2 (5 bases). The TCR was taken from a man aged 65 to 79 in good health. Source material: blood. CDR3 amino acids: CATSPWRARDTGELFF. CDR3 coding DNA: TGTGCCACCAGCCCATGGCGGGCTAGGGACACCGGGGAGCTGTTTTTT.